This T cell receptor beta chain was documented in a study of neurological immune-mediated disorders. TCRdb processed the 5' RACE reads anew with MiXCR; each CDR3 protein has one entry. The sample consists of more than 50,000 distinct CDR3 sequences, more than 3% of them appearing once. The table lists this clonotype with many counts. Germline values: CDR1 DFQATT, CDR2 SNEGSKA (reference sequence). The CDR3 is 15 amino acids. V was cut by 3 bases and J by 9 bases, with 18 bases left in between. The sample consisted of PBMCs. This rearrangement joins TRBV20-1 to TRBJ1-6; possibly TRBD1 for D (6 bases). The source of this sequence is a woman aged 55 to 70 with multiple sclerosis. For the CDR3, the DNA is TGCAGTGCTAGGCCGGGGGGGGCTCTGGGTTCACCCCTCCACTTT. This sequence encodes CSARPGGALGSPLHF.